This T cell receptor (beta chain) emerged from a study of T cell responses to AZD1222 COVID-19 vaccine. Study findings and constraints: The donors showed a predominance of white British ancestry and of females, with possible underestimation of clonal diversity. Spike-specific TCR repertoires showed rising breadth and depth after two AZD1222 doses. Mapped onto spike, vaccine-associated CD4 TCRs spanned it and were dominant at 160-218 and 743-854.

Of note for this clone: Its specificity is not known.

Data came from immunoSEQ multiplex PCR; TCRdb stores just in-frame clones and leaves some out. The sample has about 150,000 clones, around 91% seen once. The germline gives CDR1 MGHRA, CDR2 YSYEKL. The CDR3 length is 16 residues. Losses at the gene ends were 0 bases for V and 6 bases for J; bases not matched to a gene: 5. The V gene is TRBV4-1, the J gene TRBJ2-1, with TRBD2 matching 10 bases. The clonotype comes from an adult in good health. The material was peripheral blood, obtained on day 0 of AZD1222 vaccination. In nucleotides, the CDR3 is TGCGCCAGCAGCCAAGAAGCGAGCGGGAGGGCCAATGAGCAGTTCTTC. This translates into CASSQEASGRANEQFF.